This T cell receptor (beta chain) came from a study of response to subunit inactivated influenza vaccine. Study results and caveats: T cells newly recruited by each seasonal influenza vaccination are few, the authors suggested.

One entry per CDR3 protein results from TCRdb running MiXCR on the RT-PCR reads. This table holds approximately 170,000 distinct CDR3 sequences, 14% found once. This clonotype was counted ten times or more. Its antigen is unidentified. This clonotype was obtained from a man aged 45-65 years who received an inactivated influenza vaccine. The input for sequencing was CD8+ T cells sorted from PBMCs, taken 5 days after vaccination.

The CDR3 DNA follows: TGTGCCAGCAGCGACAGGGCCTCCTACGAGCAGTACTTC. Its translation is CASSDRASYEQYF. The chain joins TRBV2 to TRBJ2-7, with 7 bases fitting TRBD1. The CDR3 spans 13 residues. V shed 6 bases, J shed 0 bases, and the junction held 2 bases outside the gene matches. The germline V gene encodes CDR1 SNHLY and CDR2 FYNNEI.